One sample yielded the 7 T cell receptor beta chains listed below, sequenced in a study of shared clonotypes between healthy human individuals. This table comes from immunoSEQ multiplex PCR, and its TCRdb copy is limited to in-frame clones, with some not included. The top ten hold roughly 13% of the sample, which has about 480,000 clones, about four fifths seen once. Source material: PBMCs. The receptors were sampled from a woman aged 40 to 50 in good health. Some clones in this sample may be carry-over from other donors' samples.

This clone was detected a few times. V usage is TRBV28 and J usage is TRBJ1-6; D is ambiguous. The V end lost 6 bases, the J end lost 13 bases, and 16 bases lay between the germline ends. This CDR3 contains 13 residues. Germline lookup yields CDR1 MDHEN and CDR2 SYDVKM. CDR3 DNA sequence: TGTGCCAGCAGATCTACAGAAGTATCCCCCCTCCACTTT. Residues: CASRSTEVSPLHF.

This clone was seen a single time. The V and J genes are TRBV4-1 and TRBJ2-7; 8 nucleotides line up with TRBD1. Losses at the gene ends were 1 base for V and 6 bases for J; bases not matched to a gene: 8. This CDR3 region has 15 residues. Germline assignment: CDR1 MGHRA and CDR2 YSYEKL. CDR3 in DNA: TGCGCCAGCAGCCAAGGGACAGGGCTACTAGTCGAGCAGTACTTC. It encodes CASSQGTGLLVEQYF.

The V call is TRBV28, the J call TRBJ2-7, with 10 bases identical to TRBD1. Trimming took 6 bases from V and 2 from J; bases not matched to a gene: 10. The CDR3 loop spans 16 amino acids. Germline-derived CDR1 and CDR2 are MDHEN and SYDVKM. CDR3 sequence: CASSPKGQGHTYEQYF. In DNA, the CDR3 is TGTGCCAGCAGCCCGAAGGGACAGGGGCATACCTACGAGCAGTACTTC.

V and J are TRBV28 and TRBJ2-3, with 9 bases lining up with TRBD1. Losses at the gene ends were 6 bases for V and 2 bases for J; bases not matched to a gene: 6. CDR3 length: 15 amino acids. Germline V gives CDR1 MDHEN, CDR2 SYDVKM. The CDR3 reads CASRSGTGFTDTQYF. The CDR3 DNA follows: TGTGCCAGCAGATCCGGGACAGGGTTCACAGATACGCAGTATTTT. The full variable domain, its missing parts supplied by reference TRBV28 and TRBJ2-3, is DVKVTQSSRYLVKRTGEKVFLECVQDMDHENMFWYRQDPGLGLRLIYFSYDVKMKEKGDIPEGYSVSREKKERFSLILESASTNQTSMYLCASRSGTGFTDTQYFGPGTRLTVL.

J is TRBJ2-1 and V is TRBV15, with 8 nucleotides matching TRBD1. The germline V gene has CDR1 LNHNV and CDR2 YYDKDF (reference sequence). V lost 3 bases to trimming and J lost 8 bases; unmatched junction nucleotides: 6. This CDR3 spans 14 amino acids. CDR3 residues: CATSRDRAIDEQFF. The CDR3 DNA reads as TGTGCCACCAGCAGGGACAGGGCAATCGATGAGCAGTTCTTC.

The chain uses TRBV29-1 and TRBJ2-7, with TRBD1 identical over 10 bases. Germline CDR1 and CDR2: SQVTM and ANQGSEA. The CDR3 is made up of 13 amino acids. V was clipped by 6 bases and J by 6 bases; unmatched bases: 8. Here the CDR3 reads CSVPGTGVAEQYF. The DNA for the CDR3 is TGCAGCGTCCCCGGGACAGGGGTTGCCGAGCAGTACTTC.

This sequence joins TRBV7-6 and TRBJ2-2, with TRBD1 as a possible D gene (6 bases). This CDR3 contains 16 residues. V shed 3 bases and J shed 1 base, with 12 bases lying between them. Germline loops: CDR1 SGHVS, CDR2 FNYEAQ. In DNA form, the CDR3 reads TGTGCCAGCAGCTTTGGGGGCAGGGGGAACACCGGGGAGCTGTTTTTT. It translates to CASSFGGRGNTGELFF. The whole variable domain, remainder taken from reference TRBV7-6 and TRBJ2-2, is GAGVSQSPRYKVTKRGQDVALRCDPISGHVSLYWYRQALGQGPEFLTYFNYEAQQDKSGLPNDRFSAERPEGSISTLTIQRTEQRDSAMYRCASSFGGRGNTGELFFGEGSRLTVL.